These 16 T cell receptor beta chains came from one sample sequenced in a study of blood T cell repertoires in COVID-19. Only in-frame clones appear in the TCRdb table, and some are missing; sequencing was by immunoSEQ multiplex PCR. In the table there are over 90,000 clones, roughly 87% of which are singletons. The sequencing input was peripheral blood. The receptors derive from a human donor in a cohort sampled during active COVID-19.

The chain carries TRBV29-1 and TRBJ2-7, with D perhaps TRBD2 (6 bases). Per the germline V gene, CDR1 is SQVTM and CDR2 is ANQGSEA. The CDR3 is 17 residues long. Trimming stripped 0 bases from V and 3 bases from J, with 21 bases between. The DNA of the CDR3 is TGCAGCGTTGAAGAGAGGCCCGCGGAGGGAATAGGCTACGAGCAGTACTTC. Translating gives CSVEERPAEGIGYEQYF.

This chain joins TRBV27 and TRBJ1-5, with no clear D. The CDR3 spans 14 residues. V was pared by 0 bases and J by 7 bases, with 10 bases between. Germline-derived CDR1 and CDR2 are MNHEY and SMNVEV (reference sequence). In DNA form, the CDR3 reads TGTGCCAGCAGTTTATCGGGCGGAGGGCAGCCCCAGCATTTT. Its protein is CASSLSGGGQPQHF.

The chain links TRBV11-3 to TRBJ2-3; 14 positions match TRBD2. Germline CDR1 and CDR2: SGHNT and YENEEA. The junction had 7 bases not matched to a gene; V was cut back by 4 bases and J by 4 bases. The CDR3 sequence is 17 residues long. The CDR3 bases are TGTGCCAGCAGCTACCAGGGACTAGCGGGAGTAGCAGATACGCAGTATTTT. This sequence encodes CASSYQGLAGVADTQYF.

The genes are TRBV5-1 and TRBJ1-3, with D perhaps TRBD1 (6 bases). CDR3 size: 16 residues. Germline assignment: CDR1 SGHRS and CDR2 YFSETQ. Trimming removed 0 bases at V and 0 bases at J, with 10 bases between. CDR3 nucleotides: TGCGCCAGCAGCTTGGGGTACAGGGTCTCTGGAAACACCATATATTTT. Encoded protein: CASSLGYRVSGNTIYF. The complete variable domain, with remaining parts taken from reference TRBV5-1 and TRBJ1-3, reads KAGVTQTPRYLIKTRGQQVTLSCSPISGHRSVSWYQQTPGQGLQFLFEYFSETQRNKGNFPGRFSGRQFSNSRSEMNVSTLELGDSALYLCASSLGYRVSGNTIYFGEGSWLTVV.

The DNA for the CDR3 is TGTGCCAGCAGTTACCGGGGAGGGGAGACCCAGTACTTC. It translates to CASSYRGGETQYF. This chain uses TRBV6-6 with TRBJ2-5, with 7 bases lining up with TRBD2. Germline V lookup: CDR1 MNHNY, CDR2 SVGAGI (reference sequence). The V segment lost 2 bases and the J segment 5 bases; nucleotides outside the gene matches: 2. The CDR3 sequence is 13 residues long.

The chain employs TRBV18 and TRBJ1-4, with 12 bases fitting TRBD1. V lost 3 bases, J lost 8 bases, and 7 bases stayed unmatched. CDR3 size: 16 residues. CDR1 and CDR2 from the germline V gene are KGHSH and LQKENI. CDR3 nucleotides: TGTGCCAGCTCACCCCAGGGGACAGGGGGCGGCGAAAAACTGTTTTTT. Encoded protein: CASSPQGTGGGEKLFF.

J is TRBJ1-1 and V is TRBV24-1; D is perhaps TRBD1 (6 bases). This CDR3 region has 14 residues. In germline, CDR1 is KGHDR, CDR2 SFDVKD. The ends were cut back, 4 bases at V and 1 base at J, with 9 bases in the middle. DNA of the CDR3: TGTGCCACCAGTGACGCGGACAGGAACACTGAAGCTTTCTTT. Its protein product is CATSDADRNTEAFF.

This chain connects TRBV19 to TRBJ2-7, with 11 nucleotides matching TRBD1. The CDR3 extends over 15 amino acids. From germline, CDR1 is LNHDA and CDR2 SQIVND (reference sequence). V shed 6 bases, J shed 0 bases, and the junction held 4 bases outside the gene matches. In DNA form, the CDR3 reads TGTGCCAGTAGGGACAGGGGGCAAGGCTCCTACGAGCAGTACTTC. This codes for CASRDRGQGSYEQYF.

The gene calls are TRBV10-3 and TRBJ2-3, with 7 nucleotides matching TRBD1. CDR1 ENHRY and CDR2 SYGVKD come from the germline V gene. The CDR3 is 14 amino acids. V shed 8 bases, J shed 2 bases, and the junction held 7 bases outside the gene matches. Written as DNA, the CDR3 is TGTGCCATCCGGGACAGTCCCTACACAGATACGCAGTATTTT. As protein: CAIRDSPYTDTQYF.

The rearrangement links TRBV2 to TRBJ1-5; D call uncertain. This CDR3 is built from 15 residues. Trimming left V 2 bases short and J 3 bases short, with 11 bases between. Germline CDR1 reads SNHLY; CDR2 reads FYNNEI. CDR3 nucleotides: TGTGCCAGCAGTGAAATCCCGGGTTTCAATCAGCCCCAGCATTTT. Its protein is CASSEIPGFNQPQHF.

The V gene is TRBV5-1, the J gene TRBJ2-3; TRBD2 agrees at 8 bases. The J segment lost 4 bases and the V segment lost 4 bases, leaving 14 bases of the junction unmatched. CDR1 is SGHRS, CDR2 YFSETQ, per germline. The CDR3 loop spans 17 amino acids. The CDR3 coding sequence is TGCGCCAGCAGCCCATCACCGGGACTAGTAACATCAGATACGCAGTATTTT. Translation gives CASSPSPGLVTSDTQYF.

The V call is TRBV5-6, the J call TRBJ1-1; 7 bases map to TRBD1. CDR3 size: 14 residues. Germline CDR1 reads SGHDT; CDR2 reads YYEEEE. With 1 base clipped from V and 5 bases from J, the junction kept 5 bases outside the gene matches. DNA for the CDR3: TGTGCCAGCAGCTTGAGACAGGGAATGACTGAAGCTTTCTTT. This translates into CASSLRQGMTEAFF. The variable domain in full, completed from reference TRBV5-6 and TRBJ1-1, reads DAGVTQSPTHLIKTRGQQVTLRCSPKSGHDTVSWYQQALGQGPQFIFQYYEEEERQRGNFPDRFSGHQFPNYSSELNVNALLLGDSALYLCASSLRQGMTEAFFGQGTRLTVV.

J is TRBJ2-7 and V is TRBV5-6; TRBD1 matches 9 bases. V dropped 4 bases and J dropped 2; count of bases not matched to a gene: 10. CDR1 and CDR2 from the germline V gene are SGHDT and YYEEEE. The CDR3 consists of 16 residues. The CDR3 here is CASSLRQGVITYEQYF. The CDR3 nucleotides are TGTGCCAGCAGCCTTCGACAGGGGGTAATCACCTACGAGCAGTACTTC.

The rearrangement links TRBV27 to TRBJ1-1; 9 bases agree with TRBD1. The CDR3 extends over 16 amino acids. V gave up 6 bases and J gave up 5 bases; unmatched junction bases: 13. CDR1 MNHEY and CDR2 SMNVEV come from the germline V gene (reference sequence). CDR3 nucleotide sequence: TGTGCCAGCAGCCAAGAGGGACAGGGAACACGGACTGAAGCTTTCTTT. It translates to CASSQEGQGTRTEAFF.

The J gene is TRBJ2-3, the V gene TRBV3-1 (or the pseudogene TRBV3-2); possible D gene TRBD2, 5 bases. This CDR3 is 13 amino acids long. Trimming removed 0 bases at V and 7 bases at J, with 8 bases between. Germline CDR1 LGHDT, CDR2 YNNKEL (reference sequence). The CDR3, as DNA: TGTGCCAGCAGCCAAGATGACGGGAATACGCAGTATTTT. It specifies CASSQDDGNTQYF.

The chain links TRBV12-3 or TRBV12-4 to TRBJ2-6; possible D gene TRBD2, 6 bases. The CDR3 is 11 residues long. Trimming took 1 base from V and 17 from J, leaving 9 bases between them. CDR3 residues: CASSLVGGVTF. The CDR3 DNA sequence: TGTGCCAGCAGTTTAGTCGGAGGGGTGACTTTC.